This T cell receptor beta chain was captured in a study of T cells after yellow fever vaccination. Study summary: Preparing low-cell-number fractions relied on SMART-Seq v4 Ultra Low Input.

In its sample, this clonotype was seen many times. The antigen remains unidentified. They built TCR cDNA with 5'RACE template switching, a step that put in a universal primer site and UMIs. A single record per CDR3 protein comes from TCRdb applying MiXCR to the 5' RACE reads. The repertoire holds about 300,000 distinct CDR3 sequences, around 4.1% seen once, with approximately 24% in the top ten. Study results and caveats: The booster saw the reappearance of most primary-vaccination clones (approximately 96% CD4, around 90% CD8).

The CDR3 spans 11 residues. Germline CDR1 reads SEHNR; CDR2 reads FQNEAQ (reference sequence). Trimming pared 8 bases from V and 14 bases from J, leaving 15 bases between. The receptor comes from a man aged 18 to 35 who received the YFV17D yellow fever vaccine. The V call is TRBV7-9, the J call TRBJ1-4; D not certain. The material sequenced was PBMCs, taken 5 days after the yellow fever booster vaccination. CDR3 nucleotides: TGTGCCAGCCGCTCCGGGAGAGGCCTGTTTTTT. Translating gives CASRSGRGLFF.